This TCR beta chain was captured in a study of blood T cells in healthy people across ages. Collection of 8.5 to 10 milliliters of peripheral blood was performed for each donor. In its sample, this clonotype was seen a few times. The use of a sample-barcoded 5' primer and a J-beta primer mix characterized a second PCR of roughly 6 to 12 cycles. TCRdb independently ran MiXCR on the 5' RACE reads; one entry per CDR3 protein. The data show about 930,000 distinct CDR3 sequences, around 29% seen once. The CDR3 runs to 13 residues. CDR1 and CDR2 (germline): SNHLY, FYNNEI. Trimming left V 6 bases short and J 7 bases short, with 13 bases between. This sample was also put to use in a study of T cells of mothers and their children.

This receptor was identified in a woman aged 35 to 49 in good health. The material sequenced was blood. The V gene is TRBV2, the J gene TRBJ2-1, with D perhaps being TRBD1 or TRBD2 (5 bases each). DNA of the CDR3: TGTGCCAGCAGCAAGACCTGGGGGAATGAGCAGTTCTTC. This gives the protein CASSKTWGNEQFF.